This TCR beta chain came from a study of blood T cell repertoires in COVID-19 (dated by TCRdb to between 2020 and 2021). Some background on the complete study: The collaborator samples originated in the United States, Italy and Spain and spanned the acute and convalescent phases of COVID-19. Nearly every sample came with metadata listing a de-identified subject ID, COVID-19 status, age in years and sex. The repertoires were released in a freely available public database meant as a resource for research on the immune response to SARS-CoV-2. Deeply sampled blood TCRbeta repertoires from subjects exposed to, actively infected with, or recovered from COVID-19 were included in the dataset. Samples came from the ongoing ImmuneRACE study (first 160 participants) plus 1,254 subjects from 6 global collaborators. Where available, HLA class I and class II types were taken from metadata supplied by the sample provider and were not determined by assay-based typing. The prospective study material was composed of cDNA or gDNA derived from T cells, B-cell-depleted T cells, or PBMCs.

TCRbeta CDR3 regions were amplified from genomic DNA by means of the immunoSEQ Assay, a bias-controlled multiplex PCR. Per the source publication's procedure: Within the assay, amplification of reference gene primers was used to estimate how many nucleated cells each sample contained. Sequence reads were collapsed and filtered to measure the absolute abundance of every unique TCRbeta CDR3 rearrangement. For each sample, productive Simpson clonality was calculated by taking the square root of Simpson's diversity index across productive rearrangements. The clones in this table, taken by TCRdb from immuneACCESS, are in-frame only. Not every clone is retained; where verified, under half of the shortfall comes from an unresolved V gene, and the cause of the rest is unknown. V, J and clone size derive from that table, while D and trimming were established from the DNA sequence. The sample table contains tens of thousands of clones; only one count was recorded for 75% to 90% of them. Roughly 15% of the sample is in the top ten clones.

This clone came up a few times. This clone's antigen is unknown. Base-call qualities are not available, and no considerably larger clone is one nucleotide away. The CDR3 contains 12 residues, cysteine and phenylalanine counted. Kept here is only the CDR3 DNA, which spans 36 bases and is read in frame from base 1. CDR1 and CDR2, looked up from the germline V gene, are SGHTA and FQGNSA. A distance of 10 bases separates the germline ends of V and J, which lose 10 bases and 3 bases respectively. Paper-wide results and their limitations: The quantity of clinical and demographic metadata differed by source and by participant and was supplied without curation.

Whole blood was collected in K2EDTA tubes by collaborating institutions according to the institutions' own protocols. For TCRbeta analysis, collaborator samples were shipped as frozen whole blood, as isolated PBMCs, or as DNA extracted from either sample type. This TCR was sampled from a woman of 80 years or more with active or convalescent COVID-19. Here the chain combines TRBV7-2 and TRBJ1-3; a confident D gene designation cannot be given. Sequenced material: peripheral blood. The DNA is TGTGCCACCGGGAGTGGTGGAAACACCATATATTTT. The translation is CATGSGGNTIYF.